What follows are 13 T cell receptor beta chains derived from one specimen sequenced in a study of cytomegalovirus exposure and HLA in healthy donors. PCR employed 60 Vbeta and 13 Jbeta primers. Method: immunoSEQ multiplex PCR; TCRdb's copy keeps in-frame clones and lacks some. The data contain around 110,000 clones, under 85% of them singletons. Sequenced material: PBMCs. These receptors were obtained from a man aged 30 to 45 in good health and CMV-seropositive.

There are many counts of this clone. The rearrangement uses TRBV7-3 and TRBJ2-1; weak D call: TRBD2 (5 bases). There are 17 residues in the CDR3. V lost 5 bases to trimming and J lost 6 bases, with 23 bases between them. The germline V gene has CDR1 SGHTA and CDR2 FQGTGA. In DNA, the CDR3 is TGTGCCAGCAGCCTCCAAGTTGGGAGACTGCCCGTCAATGAGCAGTTCTTC. This translates into CASSLQVGRLPVNEQFF.

This clone has only a few counts. This chain links TRBV11-3 with TRBJ2-5, with 12 bases fitting TRBD1. J lost 1 base, V lost 5 bases, and 14 bases had no gene match. The CDR3 is made up of 19 amino acids. Per the germline V gene, CDR1 is SGHNT and CDR2 is YENEEA. The CDR3 sequence: CASSPNPPGTGGLQETQYF. The CDR3 nucleotides read TGTGCCAGCAGCCCGAATCCCCCTGGGACAGGGGGCCTCCAAGAGACCCAGTACTTC.

The chain links TRBV2 to TRBJ2-2; 9 bases agree with TRBD2. Trimming removed 4 bases from V and 3 bases from J; junction bases left unmatched: 6. The V gene's germline CDR1 is SNHLY and CDR2 FYNNEI. The CDR3 sequence is 16 residues long. The CDR3 here is CASSVSGGLYTGELFF. As DNA, the CDR3 is TGTGCCAGCAGTGTTAGCGGGGGCCTCTACACCGGGGAGCTGTTTTTT. Full variable domain (remainder filled in from reference TRBV2 and TRBJ2-2): EPEVTQTPSHQVTQMGQEVILRCVPISNHLYFYWYRQILGQKVEFLVSFYNNEISEKSEIFDDQFSVERPDGSNFTLKIRSTKLEDSAMYFCASSVSGGLYTGELFFGEGSRLTVL.

The J gene is TRBJ2-7, the V gene TRBV27; TRBD1 might be the D (6 bases). V lost 6 bases, J lost 2 bases, and 14 bases lay in between. CDR1 MNHEY and CDR2 SMNVEV come from the germline V gene (reference sequence). CDR3 length equals 14 residues. CDR3 sequence (DNA): TGTGCCAGCAGAGGCAGGGGTTCGCCCTACGAGCAGTACTTC. Its protein product is CASRGRGSPYEQYF.

J is TRBJ1-3 and V is TRBV9, with D possibly matching TRBD1 (6 bases). V was shortened by 2 bases and J by 2 bases, with 17 bases between the two germline ends. CDR1 and CDR2 from the germline V gene are SGDLS and YYNGEE. This CDR3 region has 17 residues. CDR3 region: CASSVADSSLTGNTIYF. CDR3 DNA sequence: TGTGCCAGCAGCGTCGCGGACAGCAGCTTGACTGGAAACACCATATATTTT.

This rearrangement joins TRBV19 to TRBJ1-5; 12 bases align to TRBD1. This CDR3 region has 17 residues. J lost 6 bases, V lost 4 bases, and 10 bases had no gene match. Germline-derived CDR1 and CDR2 are LNHDA and SQIVND (reference sequence). The CDR3 bases are TGTGCCAGTAGTACCCGCCCGGGACAGGGGGCAACTCAGCCCCAGCATTTT. This codes for CASSTRPGQGATQPQHF.

This clone was observed a few times. The chain combines TRBV5-1 with TRBJ1-5; D remains unclear. CDR1 and CDR2 (germline): SGHRS, YFSETQ. The germline V and J ends were trimmed by 0 bases and 5 bases, with 6 bases remaining between them. This CDR3 has 13 residues. The CDR3 is CASSLESYQPQHF. CDR3 DNA: TGCGCCAGCAGCTTGGAATCTTATCAGCCCCAGCATTTT.

This chain connects TRBV28 to TRBJ2-3, with 10 bases aligning to TRBD2. This CDR3 spans 16 amino acids. V dropped 6 bases and J dropped 2; count of bases not matched to a gene: 8. The V gene's germline CDR1 is MDHEN and CDR2 SYDVKM. In DNA form, the CDR3 reads TGTGCCAGCAGGAGCTCGACTAGCGGGTTCACAGATACGCAGTATTTT. It is translated as CASRSSTSGFTDTQYF.

CDR3 nucleotide sequence: TGTGCCAGCAGCCCTCGGTGGGCTCCGAATAGCAATCAGCCCCAGCATTTT. Amino acids: CASSPRWAPNSNQPQHF. This chain joins TRBV5-5 and TRBJ1-5; D unresolved. CDR3 length: 17 residues. The V end was cut by 4 bases, the J end by 0 bases, with 17 bases between. From germline, CDR1 is SGHKS and CDR2 YYEKEE (reference sequence).

The chain joins TRBV5-4 to TRBJ2-5; 8 nucleotides align to TRBD1. V lost 5 bases to trimming and J lost 5 bases; unmatched junction nucleotides: 5. Germline V gene lookup returns CDR1 SGHNT and CDR2 YYREEE (reference sequence). The CDR3 is made up of 13 amino acids. In DNA form, the CDR3 reads TGTGCCAGCAGGTGGACAGGGAGCGAGACCCAGTACTTC. It codes for CASRWTGSETQYF.

The V gene is TRBV28, the J gene TRBJ1-2; possibly TRBD1 for D (6 bases). The CDR3 covers 14 residues. The V and J ends lost 7 bases and 4 bases respectively, with 16 bases between them. From germline, CDR1 is MDHEN and CDR2 SYDVKM. The CDR3 sequence: CASTTGGAPYGYTF. The CDR3 DNA reads as TGTGCCAGCACCACCGGGGGGGCGCCCTATGGCTACACCTTC.

The chain combines TRBV7-8 with TRBJ1-5, with 7 bases identical to TRBD1. V dropped 1 base and J dropped 3; count of bases not matched to a gene: 6. The V gene's germline CDR1 is SGHVS and CDR2 FQNEAQ. The CDR3 totals 16 residues. The CDR3 bases are TGTGCCAGCAGCTTAGAGGGGGCCATGATCAATCAGCCCCAGCATTTT. Amino acid sequence: CASSLEGAMINQPQHF.

This clone was seen once. The chain joins TRBV18 to TRBJ2-1; TRBD2 agrees at 11 bases. J was trimmed by 11 bases and V by 0 bases; bases with no gene match: 6. Germline CDR1 and CDR2: KGHSH and LQKENI. CDR3 length: 15 residues. CDR3 DNA: TGTGCCAGCTCACCACCAATGCTAGCGGGGGGCCAGCAGTTCTTC. Its translation is CASSPPMLAGGQQFF.